Below are 15 T cell receptor beta chains sequenced from a single sample in a study of vaccination and CD4 T cells after COVID-19. Their antigens remain unidentified. As to treatment: approximately nine-day PBMC culture with coronavirus spike peptide pools or control peptides (ViraFEST assay). Sequencing of DNA taken from cultured CD4+ T cells relied on the Oncomine TCR Beta short-read assay. TCRdb re-called the PCR reads through MiXCR, storing one row per CDR3 protein. The repertoire has around 15,000 distinct CDR3 sequences, approximately 55% of them found once; the top ten carry less than 9.5%. The specimen was CD4+ T cells from blood, cultured in vitro. The receptors here all came from a human donor who had recovered from COVID-19.

In this sample, this clonotype turned up once. The rearrangement links TRBV10-2 to TRBJ2-5; D not resolved. Between the trimmed V and J ends, which lost 5 bases and 1 base, there was a span of 14 bases. The length of the CDR3 is 15 residues. Germline assignment: CDR1 WSHSY and CDR2 SAAADI. The DNA for the CDR3 is TGCGCCAGCAGTTCGGGCCTTAACCCCCAAGAGACCCAGTACTTC. Translation: CASSSGLNPQETQYF.

This chain connects TRBV9 to TRBJ2-5; D may be TRBD1 (6 bases). CDR1 is SGDLS and CDR2 is YYNGEE in the germline V gene. The CDR3 contains 15 residues. V dropped 3 bases and J dropped 1 base, with 13 bases sitting between them. The CDR3 DNA reads TGTGCCAGCAGCGGACCAGGGGCAGCCCAAGAGACCCAGTACTTC. Residues: CASSGPGAAQETQYF.

The rearrangement links TRBV11-1 to TRBJ2-5; D ambiguous. The V end was cut by 3 bases, the J end by 5 bases, with 13 bases between. Germline V gives CDR1 SGHAT, CDR2 FQDESV (reference sequence). CDR3 length: 14 residues. The CDR3 is CASSFRSQAETQYF. In nucleotides, the CDR3 is TGTGCCAGCAGCTTTCGTTCCCAAGCGGAGACCCAGTACTTC. The entire variable domain, with the rest obtained from reference TRBV11-1 and TRBJ2-5, is as follows: EAEVAQSPRYKITEKSQAVAFWCDPISGHATLYWYRQILGQGPELLVQFQDESVVDDSQLPKDRFSAERLKGVDSTLKIQPAELGDSAMYLCASSFRSQAETQYFGPGTRLLVL.

This sequence joins TRBV27 and TRBJ1-1, with 7 bases fitting TRBD1. The CDR3 is made up of 15 amino acids. The V gene end was trimmed by 8 bases and the J gene end by 1 base; junction bases not matched to a gene: 10. Germline CDR1 is MNHEY and CDR2 is SMNVEV (reference sequence). For the CDR3, the DNA is TGTGCCAGCCGGACAGGTGACATGAGGAACACTGAAGCTTTCTTT. This sequence encodes CASRTGDMRNTEAFF.

As to this clonotype: The junction does not match germline at one end; this may be a read error. This sequence joins TRBV30 and TRBJ2-5; D is tentatively TRBD1 or TRBD2 (6 bases each). This CDR3 is 13 amino acids long. Looked up from germline, CDR1 is GTSNPN and CDR2 is SVGIG (reference sequence). CDR3 amino acids: CAWSDGGQGTQYF. CDR3 nucleotides: TGTGCCTGGAGTGACGGGGGACAAGGGACCCAGTACTTC.

DNA of the CDR3: TGCGCCAGCAGTGAGCCAACAGGGATGGATGGCTACACCTTC. Protein: CASSEPTGMDGYTF. The V call is TRBV10-2, the J call TRBJ1-2; a possible D gene is TRBD1 (6 bases). The germline V and J ends were trimmed by 2 bases and 6 bases, with 13 bases remaining between them. Germline V gives CDR1 WSHSY, CDR2 SAAADI. The CDR3 length is 14 residues.

V and J are TRBV6-5 and TRBJ1-5; unclear D gene. V was trimmed by 2 bases and J by 1 base, leaving 6 bases between them. This CDR3 region has 14 residues. CDR1 MNHEY and CDR2 SVGAGI come from the germline V gene. CDR3 sequence reads: CASSYGQSNQPQHF. The DNA for the CDR3 is TGTGCCAGCAGTTACGGGCAGAGCAATCAGCCCCAGCATTTT.

This sequence joins TRBV6-1 and TRBJ1-3, with D hard to call. The CDR3 is made up of 17 amino acids. Trimming took off 0 bases at V and 0 bases at J, with 12 bases between the two ends. The germline V gene encodes CDR1 MNHNS and CDR2 SASEGT. CDR3: CASSEAWNGDSGNTIYF. CDR3 DNA: TGTGCCAGCAGTGAAGCGTGGAATGGAGACTCTGGAAACACCATATATTTT.

The rearrangement uses TRBV28 and TRBJ1-5, with 7 bases aligning to TRBD1. V dropped 5 bases and J dropped 0; count of bases not matched to a gene: 10. This CDR3 is built from 17 residues. The germline V gene encodes CDR1 MDHEN and CDR2 SYDVKM. The CDR3 loop reads CASSLGTDTYSNQPQHF. The CDR3 DNA is TGTGCCAGCAGTCTAGGGACAGACACTTATAGCAATCAGCCCCAGCATTTT.

J is TRBJ1-5 and V is TRBV7-2; D is unclear. Germline CDR1 SGHTA, CDR2 FQGNSA. V lost 5 bases and J 6 bases, leaving 11 bases between the germline ends. The CDR3 has 13 amino acids. CDR3 amino acids: CASSVSPFQPQHF. CDR3 bases: TGTGCCAGCAGCGTCTCCCCCTTTCAGCCCCAGCATTTT. Drawing the rest from reference TRBV7-2 and TRBJ1-5, the complete variable domain is GAGVSQSPSNKVTEKGKDVELRCDPISGHTALYWYRQSLGQGLEFLIYFQGNSAPDKSGLPSDRFSAERTGGSVSTLTIQRTQQEDSAVYLCASSVSPFQPQHFGDGTRLSIL.

This clonotype was observed once. The rearrangement joins TRBV20-1 to TRBJ1-1, with 7 bases lining up with TRBD1. Germline V gene data show CDR1 as DFQATT and CDR2 as SNEGSKA (reference sequence). This CDR3 spans 17 amino acids. The V gene end was trimmed by 5 bases and the J gene end by 3 bases; junction bases not matched to a gene: 18. CDR3 protein: CSARKNRGSRWDTEAFF. Here the CDR3 DNA reads TGCAGTGCTCGCAAAAACAGGGGTAGTCGGTGGGACACTGAAGCTTTCTTT.

This clonotype has a handful of counts. The rearrangement joins TRBV20-1 to TRBJ1-1; possible D gene TRBD1, 6 bases. Germline V gene lookup returns CDR1 DFQATT and CDR2 SNEGSKA (reference sequence). The CDR3 covers 13 residues. Trimming removed 1 base from V and 4 bases from J, with 10 bases in between. CDR3 amino acids: CSARVGGLTEAFF. In nucleotides, the CDR3 is TGCAGTGCTAGAGTAGGGGGACTCACTGAAGCTTTCTTT.

The rearrangement joins TRBV28 to TRBJ1-1; D not certain. Germline CDR1 is MDHEN and CDR2 is SYDVKM. Trimming shortened V by 3 bases and J by 9 bases, and 14 bases separated the two germline ends. The CDR3 sequence is 13 residues long. The CDR3 protein is CASSLGNERKAFF. The DNA for the CDR3 is TGTGCCAGCAGTTTGGGGAACGAGCGGAAAGCTTTCTTT.

V usage is TRBV7-9 and J usage is TRBJ2-1; TRBD2 matches 8 bases. The CDR3 extends over 15 amino acids. The junction had 6 bases not matched to a gene; V was cut back by 4 bases and J by 4 bases. The germline V gene encodes CDR1 SEHNR and CDR2 FQNEAQ (reference sequence). CDR3 in amino acids: CASSSGASGYNEQFF. The CDR3 nucleotides read TGTGCCAGCAGCTCCGGGGCTAGCGGGTACAATGAGCAGTTCTTC.

V gene TRBV19 combines with J gene TRBJ1-5; 7 positions agree with TRBD1. This CDR3 has 16 residues. Germline-derived CDR1 and CDR2 are LNHDA and SQIVND (reference sequence). The V gene end was trimmed by 8 bases and the J gene end by 6 bases; junction bases not matched to a gene: 16. DNA of the CDR3: TGTGCCAGTGATACCGGGGACAGCCCGAGATCTCAGCCCCAGCATTTT. It yields the protein CASDTGDSPRSQPQHF.